The sequence of this TCR beta chain was determined in a study of glioma-infiltrating T cells. TCR alpha and beta CDR3 regions were amplified from RNA using iRepertoire nested multiplex PCR. TCRdb called the multiplex PCR reads again in MiXCR, with one record for every CDR3 protein. The sample lists about 140,000 distinct CDR3 sequences, roughly 43% occurring once. This clonotype was observed many times. The target antigen is unknown. Study-wide points: CDR3 overlap between tissue and blood was very small. Non-neoplastic patients had below-expected tissue-blood divergence, while all gliomas exceeded expectation.

This CDR3 is built from 16 residues. CDR1 MNHEY and CDR2 SMNVEV come from the germline V gene (reference sequence). The V gene end was trimmed by 1 base and the J gene end by 7 bases; junction bases not matched to a gene: 6. V and J are TRBV27 and TRBJ2-1; 11 nucleotides align to TRBD1. Sequencing input: glioma tissue, nonneoplastic brain tissue, or PBMCs (not recorded which). This clonotype was obtained from a human donor with low-grade glioma or glioblastoma, undergoing nonglioma brain surgery, or in good health (not recorded which). The CDR3 here is CASSLLGQGGVNEQFF. In DNA, the CDR3 is TGTGCCAGCAGTTTATTGGGACAGGGGGGAGTAAATGAGCAGTTCTTC.